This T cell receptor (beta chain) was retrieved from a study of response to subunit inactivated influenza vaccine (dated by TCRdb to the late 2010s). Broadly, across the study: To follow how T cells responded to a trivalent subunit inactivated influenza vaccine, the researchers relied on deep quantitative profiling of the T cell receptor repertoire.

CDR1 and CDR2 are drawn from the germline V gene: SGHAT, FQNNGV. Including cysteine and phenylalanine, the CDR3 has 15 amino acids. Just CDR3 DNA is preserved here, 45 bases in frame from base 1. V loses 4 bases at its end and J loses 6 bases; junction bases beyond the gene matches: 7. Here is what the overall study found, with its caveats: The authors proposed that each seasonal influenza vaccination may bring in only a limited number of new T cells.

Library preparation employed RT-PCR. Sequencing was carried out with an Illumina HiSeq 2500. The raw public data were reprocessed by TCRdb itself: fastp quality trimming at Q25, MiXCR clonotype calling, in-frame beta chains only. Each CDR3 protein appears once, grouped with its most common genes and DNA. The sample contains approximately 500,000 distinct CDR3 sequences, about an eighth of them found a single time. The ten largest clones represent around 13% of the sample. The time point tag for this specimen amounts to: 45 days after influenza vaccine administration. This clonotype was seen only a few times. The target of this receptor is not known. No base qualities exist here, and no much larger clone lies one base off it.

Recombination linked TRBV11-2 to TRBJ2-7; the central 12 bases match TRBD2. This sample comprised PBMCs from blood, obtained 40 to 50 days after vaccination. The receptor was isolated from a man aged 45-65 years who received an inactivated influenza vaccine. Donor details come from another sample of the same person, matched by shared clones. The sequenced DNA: TGTGCCAGCAGCTCCGGACTAGCGGGAAACCGCGAGCAGTACTTC. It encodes CASSSGLAGNREQYF.